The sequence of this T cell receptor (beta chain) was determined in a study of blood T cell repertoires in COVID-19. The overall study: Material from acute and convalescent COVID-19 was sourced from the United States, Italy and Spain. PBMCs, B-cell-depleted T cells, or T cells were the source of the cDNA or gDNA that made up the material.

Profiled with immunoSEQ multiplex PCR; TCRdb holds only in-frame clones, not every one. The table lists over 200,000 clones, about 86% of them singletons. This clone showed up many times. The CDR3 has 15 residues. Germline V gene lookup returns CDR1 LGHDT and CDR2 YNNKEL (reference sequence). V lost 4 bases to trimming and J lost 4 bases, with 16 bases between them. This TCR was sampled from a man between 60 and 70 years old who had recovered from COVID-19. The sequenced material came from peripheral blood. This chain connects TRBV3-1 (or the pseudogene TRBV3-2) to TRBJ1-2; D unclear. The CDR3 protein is CASSPVAGGLYGYTF. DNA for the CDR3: TGTGCCAGCAGCCCGGTGGCCGGAGGACTCTATGGCTACACCTTC.